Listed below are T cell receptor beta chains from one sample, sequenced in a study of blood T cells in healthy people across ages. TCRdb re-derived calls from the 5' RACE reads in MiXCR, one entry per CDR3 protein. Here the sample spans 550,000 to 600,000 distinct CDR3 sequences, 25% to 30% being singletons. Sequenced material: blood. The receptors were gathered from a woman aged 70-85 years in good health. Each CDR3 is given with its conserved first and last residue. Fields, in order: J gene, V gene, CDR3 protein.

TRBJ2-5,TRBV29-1,CSVEGLEETQYF
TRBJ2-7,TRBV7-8,CASSSEDDGPYEQYF
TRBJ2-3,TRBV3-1,CASSQGASGSTDTQYF
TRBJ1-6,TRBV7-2,CASSLTGRRVVYNSPLHF
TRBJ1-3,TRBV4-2,CASSRQRGFSGNTIYF
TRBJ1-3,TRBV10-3,CAITPVGSGDTIYF
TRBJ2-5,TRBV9,CASSVSSSGGAGETQYF
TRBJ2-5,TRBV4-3,CASSQELAGGQETQYF
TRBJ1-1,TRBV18,CASSPSTTANTEAFF
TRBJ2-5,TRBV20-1,CSPWGGSDYQETQYF